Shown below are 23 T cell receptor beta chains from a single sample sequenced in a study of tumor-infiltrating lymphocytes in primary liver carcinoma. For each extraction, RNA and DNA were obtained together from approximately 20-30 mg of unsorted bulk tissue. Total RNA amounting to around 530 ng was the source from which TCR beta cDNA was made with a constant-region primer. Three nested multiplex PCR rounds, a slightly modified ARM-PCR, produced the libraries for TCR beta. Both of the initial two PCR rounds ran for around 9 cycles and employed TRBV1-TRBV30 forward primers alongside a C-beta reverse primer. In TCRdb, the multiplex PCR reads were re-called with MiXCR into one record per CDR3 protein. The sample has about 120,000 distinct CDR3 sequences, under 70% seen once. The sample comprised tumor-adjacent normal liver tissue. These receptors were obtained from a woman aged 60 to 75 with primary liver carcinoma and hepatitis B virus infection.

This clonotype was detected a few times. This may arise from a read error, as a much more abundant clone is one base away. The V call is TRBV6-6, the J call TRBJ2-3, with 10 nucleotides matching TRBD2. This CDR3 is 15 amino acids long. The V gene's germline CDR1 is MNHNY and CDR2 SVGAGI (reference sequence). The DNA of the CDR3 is TGTGTCAGCAGCTCTACGACTAGCGGGTATGATACGCAGTATTTT. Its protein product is CVSSSTTSGYDTQYF.

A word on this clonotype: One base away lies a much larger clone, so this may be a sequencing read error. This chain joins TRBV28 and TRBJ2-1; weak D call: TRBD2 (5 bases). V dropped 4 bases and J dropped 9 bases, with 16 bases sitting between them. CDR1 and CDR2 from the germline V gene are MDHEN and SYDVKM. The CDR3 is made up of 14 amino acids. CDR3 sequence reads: CASSCLQRGSEQFF. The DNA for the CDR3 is TGTGCCAGCAGTTGCCTCCAGCGAGGGAGTGAGCAGTTCTTC.

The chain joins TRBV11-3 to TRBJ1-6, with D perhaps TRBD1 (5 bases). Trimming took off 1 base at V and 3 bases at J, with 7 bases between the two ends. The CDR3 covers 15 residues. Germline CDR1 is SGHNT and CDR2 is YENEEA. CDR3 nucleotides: TGTGCCAGCAGCTTAGTTCAGGGCTATAATTCACCCCTCCACTTT. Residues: CASSLVQGYNSPLHF.

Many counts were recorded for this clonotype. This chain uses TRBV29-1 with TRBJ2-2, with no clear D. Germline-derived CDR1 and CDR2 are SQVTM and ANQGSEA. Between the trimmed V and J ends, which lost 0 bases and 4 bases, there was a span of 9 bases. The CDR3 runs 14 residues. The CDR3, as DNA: TGCAGCGTTGAAGACCCGTCCGGCACCGGGGAGCTGTTTTTT. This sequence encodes CSVEDPSGTGELFF.

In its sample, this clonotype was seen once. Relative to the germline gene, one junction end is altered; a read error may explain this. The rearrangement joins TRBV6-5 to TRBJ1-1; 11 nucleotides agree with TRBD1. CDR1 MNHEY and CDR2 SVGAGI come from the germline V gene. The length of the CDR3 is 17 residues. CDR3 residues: CAGSYSPGQGEVTEAFF. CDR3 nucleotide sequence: TGTGCCGGCAGTTACAGCCCGGGACAGGGGGAAGTGACTGAGGCTTTCTTT.

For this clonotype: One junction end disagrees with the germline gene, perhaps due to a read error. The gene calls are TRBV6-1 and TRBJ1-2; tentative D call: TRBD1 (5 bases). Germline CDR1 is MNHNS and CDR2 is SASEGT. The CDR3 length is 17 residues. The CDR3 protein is CATPIRAGRQANYGYIF. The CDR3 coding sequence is TGTGCCACCCCGATAAGGGCAGGGAGGCAAGCTAACTATGGCTACATCTTC.

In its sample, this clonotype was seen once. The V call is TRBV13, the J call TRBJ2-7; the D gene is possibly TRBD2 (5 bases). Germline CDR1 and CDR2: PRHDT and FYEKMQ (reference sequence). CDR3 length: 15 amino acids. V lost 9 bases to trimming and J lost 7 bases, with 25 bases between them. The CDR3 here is CASSAERGRLREQYF. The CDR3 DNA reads TGTGCCAGTAGCGCCGAAAGAGGCAGACTACGGGAGCAGTACTTC. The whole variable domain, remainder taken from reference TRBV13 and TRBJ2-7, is AAGVIQSPRHLIKEKRETATLKCYPIPRHDTVYWYQQGPGQDPQFLISFYEKMQSDKGSIPDRFSAQQFSDYHSELNMSSLELGDSALYFCASSAERGRLREQYFGPGTRLTVT.

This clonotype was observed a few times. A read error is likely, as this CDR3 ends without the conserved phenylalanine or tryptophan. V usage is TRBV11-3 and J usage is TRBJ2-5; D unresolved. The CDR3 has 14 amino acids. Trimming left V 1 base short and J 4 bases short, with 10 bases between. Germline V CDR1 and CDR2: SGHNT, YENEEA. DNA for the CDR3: TGTGCCAGCAGCTTAGTGGCCAGTGGAGAGACCCAGTACCTC. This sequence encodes CASSLVASGETQYL.

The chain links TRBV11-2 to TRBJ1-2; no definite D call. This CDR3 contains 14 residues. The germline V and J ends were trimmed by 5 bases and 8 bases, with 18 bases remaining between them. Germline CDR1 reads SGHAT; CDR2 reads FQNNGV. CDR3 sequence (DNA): TGTGCCAGCAGCCCTCAAATGGGAGGTAGAGGCTACACCTTC. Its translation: CASSPQMGGRGYTF.

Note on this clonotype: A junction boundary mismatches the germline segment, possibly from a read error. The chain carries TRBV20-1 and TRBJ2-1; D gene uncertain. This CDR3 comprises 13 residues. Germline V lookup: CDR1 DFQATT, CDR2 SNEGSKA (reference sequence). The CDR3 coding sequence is TGCAGTGCTAGAGTTGCTGAATGCAATGAGCAGATCTTC. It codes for CSARVAECNEQIF.

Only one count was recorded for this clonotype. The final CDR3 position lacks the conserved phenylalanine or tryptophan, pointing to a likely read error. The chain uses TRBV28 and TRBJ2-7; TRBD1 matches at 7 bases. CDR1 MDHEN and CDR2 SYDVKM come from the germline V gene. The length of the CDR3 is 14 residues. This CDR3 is CASSLCRDRCEQYL. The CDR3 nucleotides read TGTGCCAGTAGTTTATGCAGGGACAGATGCGAACAGTACCTC.

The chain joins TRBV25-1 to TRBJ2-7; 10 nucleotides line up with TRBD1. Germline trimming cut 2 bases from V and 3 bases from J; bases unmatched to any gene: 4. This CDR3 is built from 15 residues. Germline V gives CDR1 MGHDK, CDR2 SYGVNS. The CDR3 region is CASSEPGTGDYEQYF. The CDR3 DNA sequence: TGTGCCAGCAGTGAACCCGGGACAGGGGACTACGAGCAGTACTTC.

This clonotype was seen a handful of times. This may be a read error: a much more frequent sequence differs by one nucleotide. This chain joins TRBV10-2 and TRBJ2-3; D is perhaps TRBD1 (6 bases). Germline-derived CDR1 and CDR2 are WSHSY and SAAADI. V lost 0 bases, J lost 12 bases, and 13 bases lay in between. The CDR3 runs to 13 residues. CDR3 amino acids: CASSESRGGAQYF. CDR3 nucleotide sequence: TGCGCCAGCAGTGAGTCTAGAGGGGGTGCCCAGTATTTT.

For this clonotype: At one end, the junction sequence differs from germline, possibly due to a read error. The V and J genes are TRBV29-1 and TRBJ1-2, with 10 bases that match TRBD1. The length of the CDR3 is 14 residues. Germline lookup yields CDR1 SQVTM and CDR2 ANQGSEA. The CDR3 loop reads CNVDRTGGSYGYTF. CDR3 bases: TGCAACGTTGATAGGACAGGGGGTTCCTACGGCTACACCTTC.

For the CDR3, the DNA is TGTGCCATCAGTGAGTCGAGAGGCCTAGCGGGAGACAATGAGCAGTTCTTC. It specifies CAISESRGLAGDNEQFF. The gene calls are TRBV10-3 and TRBJ2-1; the match to TRBD2 covers 10 bases. Germline V lookup: CDR1 ENHRY, CDR2 SYGVKD. Losses at the gene ends were 0 bases for V and 5 bases for J; bases not matched to a gene: 7. The CDR3 length is 17 residues.

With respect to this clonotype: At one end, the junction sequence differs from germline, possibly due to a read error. CDR3 in amino acids: CASIGGLAKKIQYF. CDR3 nucleotide sequence: TGCGCCAGCATCGGGGGGCTAGCCAAAAAGATTCAGTACTTC. J is TRBJ2-4 and V is TRBV28, with a possible D match to TRBD2 (7 bases). Germline CDR1 is MDHEN and CDR2 is SYDVKM. The CDR3 has 14 amino acids.

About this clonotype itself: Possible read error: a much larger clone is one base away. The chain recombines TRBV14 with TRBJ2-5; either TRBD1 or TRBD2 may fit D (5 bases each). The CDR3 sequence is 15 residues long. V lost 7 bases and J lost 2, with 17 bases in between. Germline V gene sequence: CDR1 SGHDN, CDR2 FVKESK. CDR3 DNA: TGTGCCAGCAACCGCCTCCGGGACCATCAAGAGACCCAGTACTTC. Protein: CASNRLRDHQETQYF.

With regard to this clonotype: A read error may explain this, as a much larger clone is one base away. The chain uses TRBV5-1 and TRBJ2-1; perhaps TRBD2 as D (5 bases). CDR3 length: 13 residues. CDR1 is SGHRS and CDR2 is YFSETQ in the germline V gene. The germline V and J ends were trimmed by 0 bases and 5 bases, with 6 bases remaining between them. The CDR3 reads CASSLARDNEQFF. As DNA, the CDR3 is TGCGCCAGCAGCTTGGCGCGGGACAATGAGCAGTTCTTC.

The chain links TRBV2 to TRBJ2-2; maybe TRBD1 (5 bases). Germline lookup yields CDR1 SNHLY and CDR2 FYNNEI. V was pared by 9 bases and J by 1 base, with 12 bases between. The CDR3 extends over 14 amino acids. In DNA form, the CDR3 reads TGTGCCAGGAAAGAGACAGAGAACACCGGGGAGCTGTTTTTT. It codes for CARKETENTGELFF. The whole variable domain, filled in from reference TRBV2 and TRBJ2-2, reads EPEVTQTPSHQVTQMGQEVILRCVPISNHLYFYWYRQILGQKVEFLVSFYNNEISEKSEIFDDQFSVERPDGSNFTLKIRSTKLEDSAMYFCARKETENTGELFFGEGSRLTVL.

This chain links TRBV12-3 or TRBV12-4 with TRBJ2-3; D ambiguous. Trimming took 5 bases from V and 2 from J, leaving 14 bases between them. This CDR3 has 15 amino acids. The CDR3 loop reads CASSPPRRNTDTQYF. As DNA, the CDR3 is TGTGCCAGCAGTCCTCCTAGACGGAACACAGATACGCAGTATTTT.

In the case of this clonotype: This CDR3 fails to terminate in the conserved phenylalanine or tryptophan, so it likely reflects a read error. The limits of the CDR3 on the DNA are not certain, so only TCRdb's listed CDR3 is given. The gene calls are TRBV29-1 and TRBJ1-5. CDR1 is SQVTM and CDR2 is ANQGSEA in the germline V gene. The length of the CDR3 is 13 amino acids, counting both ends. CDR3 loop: CSVGLEYNQPQQY.

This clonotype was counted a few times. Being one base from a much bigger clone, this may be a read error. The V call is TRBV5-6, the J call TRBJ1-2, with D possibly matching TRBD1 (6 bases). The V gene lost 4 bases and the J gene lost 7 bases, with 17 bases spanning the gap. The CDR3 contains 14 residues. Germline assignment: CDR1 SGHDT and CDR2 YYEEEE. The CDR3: CASSLRTAFCGYTF. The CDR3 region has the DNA TGTGCCAGCAGCCTCCGGACAGCCTTCTGTGGCTACACCTTC.

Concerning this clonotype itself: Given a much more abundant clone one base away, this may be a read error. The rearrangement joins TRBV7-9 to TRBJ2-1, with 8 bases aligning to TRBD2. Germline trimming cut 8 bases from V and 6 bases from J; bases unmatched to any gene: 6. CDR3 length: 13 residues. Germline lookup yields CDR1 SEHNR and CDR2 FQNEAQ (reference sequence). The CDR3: CASCNGGVNEQFF. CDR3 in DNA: TGTGCCAGCTGTAACGGGGGGGTCAATGAGCAGTTCTTC.